This is a list of T cell receptor beta chains from one sample in a study of cytomegalovirus exposure and HLA in healthy donors. Method: immunoSEQ multiplex PCR; TCRdb's copy keeps in-frame clones and lacks some. This repertoire shows tens of thousands of clones, 65% to 70% found once; its top ten account for about 15%. Sequencing used PBMCs. The receptors here all came from a male donor in good health and CMV-seropositive. Each CDR3 is given with its conserved first and last residue. Fields, in order: D gene, V gene, clone size, J gene, CDR3 protein, CDR3 DNA. A D gene is named only where the DNA matches it firmly. Clone size, where shown, is once, few, many, or a class for clones that have expanded.

D: .; V: TRBV18; size: .; J: TRBJ1-4; CDR3: CASSPGQNEKLFF; DNA: TGTGCCAGCTCACCGGGGCAGAATGAAAAACTGTTTTTT
D: TRBD1; V: TRBV27; size: .; J: TRBJ1-5; CDR3: CASSFSRGDQPQHF; DNA: TGTGCCAGCAGTTTCAGCAGGGGGGACCAGCCCCAGCATTTT
D: TRBD1; V: TRBV25-1; size: .; J: TRBJ2-3; CDR3: CASSPKPGQGTDTQYF; DNA: TGTGCCAGCAGTCCAAAACCGGGACAGGGCACAGATACGCAGTATTTT
D: .; V: TRBV5-1; size: .; J: TRBJ1-1; CDR3: CASSLRGGVGNTEAFF; DNA: TGCGCCAGCAGCTTGCGGGGGGGCGTTGGGAACACTGAAGCTTTCTTT
D: TRBD2; V: TRBV4-1; size: .; J: TRBJ2-7; CDR3: CASSQDPRAGGYYEQYF; DNA: TGCGCCAGCAGCCAAGATCCGCGAGCGGGAGGCTACTACGAGCAGTACTTC
D: TRBD1; V: TRBV5-6; size: few; J: TRBJ2-7; CDR3: CASSYWTGRMGEQYF; DNA: TGTGCCAGCAGTTATTGGACAGGTAGGATGGGAGAGCAGTACTTC
D: TRBD2; V: TRBV6-5; size: .; J: TRBJ2-3; CDR3: CASSYSTSGSTDTQYF; DNA: TGTGCCAGCAGTTACTCGACTAGCGGAAGCACAGATACGCAGTATTTT
D: TRBD2; V: TRBV15; size: few; J: TRBJ2-1; CDR3: CATSSMGLANEQFF; DNA: TGTGCCACCAGCAGTATGGGACTAGCCAATGAGCAGTTCTTC
D: .; V: TRBV7-2; size: .; J: TRBJ2-1; CDR3: CASSRDNHNEQFF; DNA: TGTGCCAGCAGCCGGGACAACCACAATGAGCAGTTCTTC
D: TRBD1; V: TRBV6-1; size: .; J: TRBJ1-1; CDR3: CASSLDGTGNTEAFF; DNA: TGTGCCAGCAGCCTTGACGGGACAGGTAACACTGAAGCTTTCTTT
D: .; V: TRBV6-5; size: .; J: TRBJ2-5; CDR3: CASSLTEQETQYF; DNA: TGTGCCAGCAGTTTGACTGAACAAGAGACCCAGTACTTC
D: .; V: TRBV7-2; size: few; J: TRBJ2-7; CDR3: CASSFKVSRQGGYEQYF; DNA: TGTGCCAGCAGCTTTAAAGTGTCAAGACAGGGAGGCTACGAGCAGTACTTC
D: TRBD2; V: TRBV11-2; size: .; J: TRBJ2-7; CDR3: CASSSRDYLSSYEQYF; DNA: TGTGCCAGCAGCTCTCGGGACTACCTTAGCTCCTACGAGCAGTACTTC
D: .; V: TRBV4-3; size: .; J: TRBJ2-3; CDR3: CASSQKQGRGDTQYF; DNA: TGCGCCAGCAGCCAAAAACAGGGCAGGGGAGATACGCAGTATTTT
D: .; V: TRBV13; size: .; J: TRBJ1-2; CDR3: CASSLGGANYGYTF; DNA: TGTGCCAGCAGCTTAGGGGGAGCTAACTATGGCTACACCTTC